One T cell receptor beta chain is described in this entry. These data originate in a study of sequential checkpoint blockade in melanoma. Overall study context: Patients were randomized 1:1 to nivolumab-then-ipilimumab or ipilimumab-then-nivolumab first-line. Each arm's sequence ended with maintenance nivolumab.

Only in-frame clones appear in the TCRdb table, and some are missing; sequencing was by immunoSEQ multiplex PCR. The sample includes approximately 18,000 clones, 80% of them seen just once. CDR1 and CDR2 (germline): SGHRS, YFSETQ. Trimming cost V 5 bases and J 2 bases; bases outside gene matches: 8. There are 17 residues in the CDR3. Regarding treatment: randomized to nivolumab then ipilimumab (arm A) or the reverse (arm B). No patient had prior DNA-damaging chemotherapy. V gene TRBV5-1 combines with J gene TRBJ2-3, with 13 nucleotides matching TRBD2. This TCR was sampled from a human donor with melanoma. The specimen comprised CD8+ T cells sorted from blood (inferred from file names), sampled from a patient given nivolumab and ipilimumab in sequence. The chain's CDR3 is CASSGGLAGDLTDTQYF. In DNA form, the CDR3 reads TGCGCCAGCAGTGGAGGACTAGCGGGAGACCTCACAGATACGCAGTATTTT.